These 25 T cell receptor beta chains were all obtained from the same sample, sequenced in a study of post-analysis software for immune sequencing data. Their cognate antigens are unknown. Study results and limitations: In patients, TRBV5-6, TRBV5-1 and TRBV20-1 belonged to roughly 5 TRBV segments found more frequently than in controls.

Unique molecular identifiers featured in each of the TCR beta cDNA libraries. Each CDR3 protein is one row after TCRdb ran MiXCR on the PCR reads. The table has a few hundred thousand distinct CDR3 sequences, 30% to 45% seen once. The sample consisted of blood. These receptors were collected from a girl aged 2 to 10 with multiple sclerosis.

A word on this clonotype: A clone one base away is much larger, so this may be a read error. V gene TRBV7-2 combines with J gene TRBJ2-7, with unresolved D. This CDR3 comprises 11 residues. V was shortened by 8 bases and J by 0 bases, with 5 bases between the two germline ends. CDR1 SGHTA and CDR2 FQGNSA come from the germline V gene. This chain's CDR3 is CASGYSYEQYF. The CDR3 DNA is TGTGCCAGCGGCTACTCCTACGAGCAGTACTTC.

As concerns this clonotype: Compared with germline, one end of the junction differs, possibly owing to a read error. The rearrangement joins TRBV4-3 to TRBJ2-1; D is possibly TRBD1 (5 bases). Germline V gives CDR1 LGHNA, CDR2 YSLEER. There are 16 residues in the CDR3. This CDR3 reads CASSQYYVDMYNEQFF. For the CDR3, the DNA is TGCGCCAGCAGCCAATATTACGTGGACATGTACAACGAGCAGTTCTTC.

This clonotype was counted a few times. The chain links TRBV20-1 to TRBJ2-7; D is undetermined. The V end was cut by 3 bases, the J end by 5 bases, with 11 bases between. This CDR3 has 12 amino acids. CDR1 DFQATT and CDR2 SNEGSKA come from the germline V gene (reference sequence). CDR3: CSASSVWDEQYF. The CDR3 DNA is TGCAGTGCTAGTTCTGTATGGGACGAGCAGTACTTC.

The J gene is TRBJ2-5, the V gene TRBV5-6; perhaps TRBD2 as D (5 bases). V was cut by 1 base and J by 4 bases, with 14 bases left in between. The CDR3 spans 15 residues. Germline loops: CDR1 SGHDT, CDR2 YYEEEE. The CDR3 bases are TGTGCCAGCAGCTTGAGAGGGAGCTTAAGAGAGACCCAGTACTTC. This sequence encodes CASSLRGSLRETQYF.

The chain has TRBV30 and TRBJ2-3; maybe TRBD1 (6 bases). The germline V gene has CDR1 GTSNPN and CDR2 SVGIG (reference sequence). Trimming cost V 3 bases and J 3 bases, with 16 bases left between them. This CDR3 has 15 residues. As DNA, the CDR3 is TGTGCCTGGAGCCCCCCAGGGGATTTTACAGATACGCAGTATTTT. Translated: CAWSPPGDFTDTQYF.

On this clonotype itself: Being one base from a much bigger clone, this may be a read error. V usage is TRBV20-1 and J usage is TRBJ1-4, with 7 bases matching TRBD1. CDR1 is DFQATT, CDR2 SNEGSKA, per germline (reference sequence). The CDR3 spans 16 residues. With 7 bases clipped from V and 1 base from J, the junction kept 12 bases outside the gene matches. CDR3 DNA: TGCAGTGTAACCCAGGGTACAGGGGTAACTAATGAAAAACTGTTTTTT. Its translation: CSVTQGTGVTNEKLFF.

This chain links TRBV7-2 with TRBJ2-5; 8 bases match TRBD1. The CDR3 length is 13 residues. Germline V gives CDR1 SGHTA, CDR2 FQGNSA. The junction had 6 bases not matched to a gene; V was cut back by 8 bases and J by 4 bases. This chain's CDR3 is CASQGQGAETQYF. CDR3 DNA: TGTGCCAGCCAGGGCCAGGGGGCAGAGACCCAGTACTTC.

This clonotype was seen only a few times. This sequence joins TRBV5-1 and TRBJ2-7, with a tentative D call TRBD2 (5 bases). The CDR3 runs 14 residues. Germline CDR1 and CDR2: SGHRS and YFSETQ. Trimming removed 0 bases from V and 2 bases from J, with 9 bases in between. The CDR3 DNA reads TGCGCCAGCAGCTTGGATTGGGAGCCCTACGAGCAGTACTTC. Residues: CASSLDWEPYEQYF.

This clonotype was picked up one time. The J gene is TRBJ2-3, the V gene TRBV4-3; either TRBD1 or TRBD2 may fit D (5 bases each). The CDR3 consists of 18 residues. Between the trimmed V and J ends, which lost 4 bases and 0 bases, there was a span of 20 bases. CDR1 LGHNA and CDR2 YSLEER come from the germline V gene. The CDR3 reads CASSLSPPGAGSTDTQYF. The CDR3 DNA reads TGCGCCAGCAGCCTCAGCCCCCCCGGGGCAGGGAGCACAGATACGCAGTATTTT.

The chain combines TRBV5-1 with TRBJ1-4, with D possibly matching TRBD1 (5 bases). The germline V gene has CDR1 SGHRS and CDR2 YFSETQ. This CDR3 region has 14 residues. Trimming cost V 4 bases and J 3 bases, with 10 bases left between them. The CDR3 sequence: CASSREGSNEKLFF. The CDR3 nucleotides read TGCGCCAGCAGCCGGGAGGGGTCTAATGAAAAACTGTTTTTT. The whole variable domain, filled in from reference TRBV5-1 and TRBJ1-4, reads KAGVTQTPRYLIKTRGQQVTLSCSPISGHRSVSWYQQTPGQGLQFLFEYFSETQRNKGNFPGRFSGRQFSNSRSEMNVSTLELGDSALYLCASSREGSNEKLFFGSGTQLSVL.

The chain is built from TRBV20-1 and TRBJ2-7, with a weak D call TRBD1 (6 bases). V lost 0 bases to trimming and J lost 3 bases, with 12 bases between them. The V gene's germline CDR1 is DFQATT and CDR2 SNEGSKA (reference sequence). The CDR3 spans 14 residues. Here the CDR3 DNA reads TGCAGTGCTAGAGATCTTGGGACAAGCTACGAGCAGTACTTC. Residues: CSARDLGTSYEQYF.

The chain recombines TRBV20-1 with TRBJ2-7, with TRBD2 as a possible D gene (6 bases). The germline CDR1 and CDR2 sequences are DFQATT and SNEGSKA (reference sequence). V lost 3 bases and J 2 bases, leaving 23 bases between the germline ends. The CDR3 spans 17 residues. This CDR3 is CSARDRARGTVTYEQYF. CDR3 in DNA: TGCAGTGCTAGGGATCGGGCCCGGGGGACGGTTACCTACGAGCAGTACTTC.

The chain uses TRBV20-1 and TRBJ2-2, with D possibly matching TRBD2 (5 bases). The V gene's germline CDR1 is DFQATT and CDR2 SNEGSKA (reference sequence). The CDR3 extends over 14 amino acids. Trimming stripped 0 bases from V and 1 base from J, with 6 bases between. In nucleotides, the CDR3 is TGCAGTGCTAGAGAAGGAGGGAACACCGGGGAGCTGTTTTTT. This encodes CSAREGGNTGELFF.

The sample holds a few counts of this clonotype. CDR3 sequence (DNA): TGTGCCAGCTCACCACCCGTCGCAGGGACCCTTCACGAGCAGTACTTC. This sequence encodes CASSPPVAGTLHEQYF. V and J are TRBV18 and TRBJ2-7, with D possibly being TRBD1 or TRBD2 (5 bases each). Trimming took 0 bases from V and 5 from J, leaving 17 bases between them. The CDR3 sequence is 16 residues long. Germline assignment: CDR1 KGHSH and CDR2 LQKENI.

The V gene is TRBV6-5, the J gene TRBJ2-4; D is ambiguous. Trimming stripped 2 bases from V and 2 bases from J, with 19 bases between. Per germline, CDR1 MNHEY and CDR2 SVGAGI. CDR3 length: 18 residues. In nucleotides, the CDR3 is TGTGCCAGCAGTTACGATGGACCACCCACACTGACCAAAAACATTCAGTACTTC. Protein sequence: CASSYDGPPTLTKNIQYF.

The chain has TRBV12-3 or TRBV12-4 and TRBJ1-5, with unresolved D. Trimming stripped 3 bases from V and 2 bases from J, with 11 bases between. This CDR3 is 15 amino acids long. The CDR3 spells CASSLEGGGNQPQHF. The DNA for the CDR3 is TGTGCCAGCAGTTTGGAAGGCGGGGGCAATCAGCCCCAGCATTTT.

As concerns this clonotype: The germline gene is not matched at one end of the junction; a read error may be the cause. This chain connects TRBV20-1 to TRBJ1-6; D not certain. This CDR3 spans 14 amino acids. The germline V gene has CDR1 DFQATT and CDR2 SNEGSKA (reference sequence). CDR3 amino acids: CSAPIEAYNSPPHF. DNA of the CDR3: TGCAGTGCACCGATAGAAGCCTATAATTCACCCCCCCACTTT.

The CDR3: CASSDSIAGSIEQFF. As DNA, the CDR3 is TGTGCCAGCAGTGACTCGATAGCCGGGAGTATTGAGCAGTTCTTC. This chain links TRBV6-4 with TRBJ2-1; D might be TRBD2 (6 bases). V dropped 0 bases and J dropped 9 bases, with 15 bases sitting between them. This CDR3 spans 15 amino acids. Germline V gene sequence: CDR1 MRHNA, CDR2 SNTAGT.

This CDR3 reads CASSSSGGASYNEQFF. CDR3 bases: TGCGCCAGCAGCTCTAGCGGGGGGGCCTCCTACAATGAGCAGTTCTTC. The rearrangement links TRBV5-1 to TRBJ2-1; 12 bases fit TRBD2. Germline V gives CDR1 SGHRS, CDR2 YFSETQ. The trim removed 3 bases at V and 0 bases at J, leaving 1 base unmatched. The CDR3 consists of 16 residues.

This chain connects TRBV7-9 to TRBJ2-5; the D is unclear. Germline-derived CDR1 and CDR2 are SEHNR and FQNEAQ (reference sequence). This CDR3 is 15 amino acids long. V shed 1 base and J shed 1 base, with 10 bases lying between them. The CDR3 protein is CASSLVGAIQETQYF. The CDR3 region has the DNA TGTGCCAGCAGCTTAGTCGGAGCGATCCAAGAGACCCAGTACTTC.

On this clonotype: Germline and junction disagree at one end, which may indicate a read error. The J gene is TRBJ1-4, the V gene TRBV7-9; D unclear. The germline V gene has CDR1 SEHNR and CDR2 FQNEAQ (reference sequence). The CDR3 loop spans 16 amino acids. The CDR3 DNA follows: TGTGCCAGCAGCTTAGAACACTCCCGCAACCCAGAAAAACTCTTTTTT. Residues: CASSLEHSRNPEKLFF. The full variable domain, in which reference TRBV7-9 and TRBJ1-4 provide the parts outside the CDR3, is DTGVSQNPRHKITKRGQNVTFRCDPISEHNRLYWYRQTLGQGPEFLTYFQNEAQLEKSRLLSDRFSAERPKGSFSTLEIQRTEQGDSAMYLCASSLEHSRNPEKLFFGSGTQLSVL.

The rearrangement uses TRBV29-1 and TRBJ2-7, with 10 nucleotides matching TRBD1. The junction had 10 bases not matched to a gene; V was cut back by 6 bases and J by 2 bases. CDR3 length equals 15 residues. Germline V gene data show CDR1 as SQVTM and CDR2 as ANQGSEA. The CDR3 coding sequence is TGCAGCGTCGAATCCGGGACAGGGGAGACCTACGAGCAGTACTTC. This translates into CSVESGTGETYEQYF.

This clonotype was seen a few times. The CDR3 loop reads CASSVLAGGRPYEQYF. The CDR3 nucleotides read TGTGCCAGCAGCGTCCTAGCGGGAGGGCGCCCCTACGAGCAGTACTTC. The J gene is TRBJ2-7, the V gene TRBV7-2; 12 nucleotides match TRBD2. CDR1 SGHTA and CDR2 FQGNSA come from the germline V gene. The CDR3 is made up of 16 amino acids. J was trimmed by 2 bases and V by 5 bases; bases with no gene match: 7.

The sample holds a few counts of this clonotype. The chain joins TRBV11-2 to TRBJ2-7; either TRBD1 or TRBD2 may supply D (5 bases each). The germline V gene encodes CDR1 SGHAT and CDR2 FQNNGV. CDR3 size: 14 residues. Trimming stripped 3 bases from V and 3 bases from J, with 12 bases between. The CDR3 DNA sequence: TGTGCCAGCAGCTTTATTTGGGACCACTACGAGCAGTACTTC. Residues: CASSFIWDHYEQYF.

This clonotype was seen a few times. The chain recombines TRBV12-3 or TRBV12-4 with TRBJ2-7, with TRBD1 matching 9 bases. The ends lost 1 base at V and 6 bases at J; junction bases unmatched: 4. The CDR3 runs 14 residues. The CDR3 bases are TGTGCCAGCAGTTTAGGGACAGGGGACCGCGAGCAGTACTTC. It codes for CASSLGTGDREQYF.